The present T cell receptor (beta chain) was sequenced within a study of cytomegalovirus exposure and HLA in healthy donors. Overall study findings and caveats: For cytomegalovirus status, the classifier reportedly gave diagnoses with high specificity and sensitivity. The authors confirmed in vitro that a few CMV-associated chains were specific for CMV antigens. TCR beta V- and J-gene trimming, according to a later analysis, was linked to a missense DCLRE1C variant.

The CDR3 extends over 13 amino acids. Germline-derived CDR1 and CDR2 are SQVTM and ANQGSEA. The V end was cut by 7 bases, the J end by 1 base, with 10 bases between. PCR used 60 Vbeta primers and 13 Jbeta primers. Assay used: immunoSEQ multiplex PCR; TCRdb lists only in-frame clones, some missing. This sample has 160,000 or so clones, with approximately 80% found just once. As to this clone: Its antigen remains unknown.

The chain couples TRBV29-1 to TRBJ2-2; a weak D match, TRBD2 (5 bases). Input material: PBMCs. This clonotype originated in a male donor in good health and CMV-seropositive. The CDR3 nucleotides are TGCAGCGCCCCCGGGGAGAACACCGGGGAGCTGTTTTTT. Its protein product is CSAPGENTGELFF.